Listed here are 17 T cell receptor beta chains from one sample, sequenced in a study of T cells after yellow fever vaccination. TCRdb re-called the 5' RACE reads with MiXCR, one entry per CDR3 protein. This sample has some 500,000 distinct CDR3 sequences, with approximately 13% found just once. The material was PBMCs, obtained on the day of the yellow fever booster vaccination. These receptors all come from a man aged 30-40 years who received the YFV17D yellow fever vaccine.

This clonotype was observed a handful of times. CDR3 residues: CASSLEFHVSYEQYF. Written as DNA, the CDR3 is TGTGCCAGCAGCTTGGAGTTTCACGTATCCTACGAGCAGTACTTC. J is TRBJ2-7 and V is TRBV5-5; D not resolved. The CDR3 is 15 residues long. V lost 0 bases to trimming and J lost 1 base, with 11 bases between them. Germline CDR1 and CDR2: SGHKS and YYEKEE (reference sequence).

This clonotype has a handful of counts. The chain links TRBV9 to TRBJ2-2; 10 nucleotides agree with TRBD2. Looked up from germline, CDR1 is SGDLS and CDR2 is YYNGEE. CDR3 length: 17 amino acids. The junction had 5 bases not matched to a gene; V was cut back by 1 base and J by 2 bases. CDR3 coding DNA: TGTGCCAGCAGCGTAACCCTAGCGGGGGACAACACCGGGGAGCTGTTTTTT. It codes for CASSVTLAGDNTGELFF.

This clonotype was detected only a few times. The V and J genes are TRBV29-1 and TRBJ2-3; 8 bases are shared with TRBD2. The germline gives CDR1 SQVTM, CDR2 ANQGSEA. This CDR3 is 16 amino acids long. The V gene end was trimmed by 7 bases and the J gene end by 6 bases; junction bases not matched to a gene: 18. This CDR3 reads CSALRVAGGKRDTQYF. The CDR3 bases are TGCAGCGCCCTGAGGGTTGCGGGGGGAAAGAGGGATACGCAGTATTTT.

This clonotype appeared once. The genes are TRBV9 and TRBJ2-5; 8 positions agree with TRBD1. V was clipped by 3 bases and J by 5 bases; unmatched bases: 12. Germline V gives CDR1 SGDLS, CDR2 YYNGEE. The CDR3 has 16 residues. The CDR3 reads CASSAPTGAISETQYF. The DNA for the CDR3 is TGTGCCAGCAGCGCCCCGACAGGGGCGATTTCGGAGACCCAGTACTTC.

In its sample, this clonotype was seen a few times. V and J are TRBV6-1 and TRBJ2-1, with 10 bases fitting TRBD1. Per the germline V gene, CDR1 is MNHNS and CDR2 is SASEGT. V lost 8 bases and J lost 9; bases outside the gene matches: 7. The CDR3 extends over 13 amino acids. The CDR3 spells CASRGTGVLEQFF. CDR3 coding DNA: TGTGCCAGCCGGGGGACAGGGGTGCTTGAGCAGTTCTTC.

The chain combines TRBV28 with TRBJ2-4, with no clear D. Between the trimmed V and J ends, which lost 3 bases and 6 bases, there was a span of 12 bases. CDR3 length: 14 amino acids. Germline V gives CDR1 MDHEN, CDR2 SYDVKM. The CDR3 DNA is TGTGCCAGCAGTTTGGGTCAGTCGATAAACATTCAGTACTTC. This codes for CASSLGQSINIQYF.

CDR3 protein: CATSDSSGRSYGSYNEQFF. CDR3 nucleotide sequence: TGTGCCACCAGTGATTCTAGCGGGAGATCATATGGGTCCTACAATGAGCAGTTCTTC. This chain connects TRBV24-1 to TRBJ2-1, with 10 bases aligning to TRBD2. Germline CDR1 and CDR2: KGHDR and SFDVKD. The CDR3 is made up of 19 amino acids. V shed 2 bases, J shed 1 base, and the junction held 10 bases outside the gene matches.

The chain joins TRBV10-3 to TRBJ2-1; 12 bases align to TRBD2. The CDR3 totals 15 residues. Germline trimming cut 0 bases from V and 8 bases from J; bases unmatched to any gene: 2. CDR1 ENHRY and CDR2 SYGVKD come from the germline V gene. CDR3 nucleotides: TGTGCCATCAGTGAGTCGGGACTAGCGGGTTATGAGCAGTTCTTC. It is translated as CAISESGLAGYEQFF.

The chain is built from TRBV11-2 and TRBJ2-3, with D perhaps TRBD1 (5 bases). V lost 4 bases and J 5 bases, leaving 7 bases between the germline ends. The CDR3 has 12 residues. Per the germline V gene, CDR1 is SGHAT and CDR2 is FQNNGV. The CDR3 bases are TGTGCCAGCAGCTCCAGGGAAGATACGCAGTATTTT. It translates to CASSSREDTQYF.

This clonotype occurred a few times. The V call is TRBV20-1, the J call TRBJ2-4; 11 positions match TRBD2. The CDR3 is made up of 14 amino acids. The germline V gene encodes CDR1 DFQATT and CDR2 SNEGSKA (reference sequence). V dropped 3 bases and J dropped 9; count of bases not matched to a gene: 7. CDR3 protein: CSASPTSGMGIQYF. In DNA, the CDR3 is TGCAGTGCTAGTCCGACTAGCGGGATGGGCATTCAGTACTTC.

The V and J genes are TRBV5-4 and TRBJ1-4, with D perhaps TRBD1 (6 bases). Between the trimmed V and J ends, which lost 2 bases and 8 bases, there was a span of 19 bases. CDR1 SGHNT and CDR2 YYREEE come from the germline V gene (reference sequence). The CDR3 is 16 amino acids. DNA of the CDR3: TGTGCCAGCAGCTTCGGAGGGGGGAGCATGCGGGAAAAACTGTTTTTT. This encodes CASSFGGGSMREKLFF.

There are many counts of this clonotype. The chain has TRBV2 and TRBJ2-1; 9 nucleotides agree with TRBD2. The CDR3 runs to 14 residues. The germline CDR1 and CDR2 sequences are SNHLY and FYNNEI. V was pared by 6 bases and J by 4 bases, with 4 bases of the junction left unmatched. For the CDR3, the DNA is TGTGCCAGCAGCTCTCTAGCGGGATACAATGAGCAGTTCTTC. This encodes CASSSLAGYNEQFF.

The rearrangement uses TRBV7-9 and TRBJ2-5; D gene uncertain. Per the germline V gene, CDR1 is SEHNR and CDR2 is FQNEAQ (reference sequence). CDR3 length: 12 residues. With 8 bases removed from V and 9 bases from J, the gap between germline ends came to 16 bases. CDR3 protein: CASRDSQVAQYF. DNA for the CDR3: TGTGCCAGCCGAGACTCCCAAGTGGCCCAGTACTTC.

This clonotype appeared a few times. The rearrangement uses TRBV5-1 and TRBJ2-7; 9 positions match TRBD1. CDR3 size: 14 residues. V shed 6 bases and J 6 bases; nucleotides not matched to a gene: 10. Germline V gene sequence: CDR1 SGHRS, CDR2 YFSETQ. The CDR3 region is CASTMAGTGIEQYF. CDR3 nucleotide sequence: TGCGCCAGCACCATGGCGGGGACAGGGATCGAGCAGTACTTC.

This clonotype has at least ten counts. V and J are TRBV5-4 and TRBJ2-7, with D perhaps TRBD1 or TRBD2 (5 bases each). This CDR3 is built from 14 residues. The V gene lost 4 bases and the J gene lost 6 bases, with 17 bases spanning the gap. Germline lookup yields CDR1 SGHNT and CDR2 YYREEE (reference sequence). The CDR3 DNA is TGTGCCAGCAGCCTCGGGACCCTCCGGGCCGAGCAGTACTTC. It encodes CASSLGTLRAEQYF. The variable domain in full, with the rest retrieved from reference TRBV5-4 and TRBJ2-7, is ETGVTQSPTHLIKTRGQQVTLRCSSQSGHNTVSWYQQALGQGPQFIFQYYREEENGRGNFPPRFSGLQFPNYSSELNVNALELDDSALYLCASSLGTLRAEQYFGPGTRLTVT.

The chain couples TRBV6-2 or TRBV6-3 to TRBJ2-7; possibly TRBD2 for D (6 bases). The CDR3 extends over 16 amino acids. Germline V gene lookup returns CDR1 MNHEY and CDR2 SVGEGT. V lost 2 bases to trimming and J lost 0 bases, with 14 bases between them. The CDR3 DNA follows: TGTGCCAGCAGTTACCCCCAGCGGGTGAGCTCCTACGAGCAGTACTTC. This translates into CASSYPQRVSSYEQYF.

The J gene is TRBJ2-3, the V gene TRBV12-3 or TRBV12-4; 8 bases map to TRBD2. V lost 4 bases and J lost 4; bases outside the gene matches: 7. This CDR3 has 15 amino acids. This chain's CDR3 is CASSSAGVRSDTQYF. CDR3 bases: TGTGCCAGCAGTTCAGCGGGAGTACGTTCAGATACGCAGTATTTT.